The 30 T cell receptor beta chains in this list originate from one sample, sequenced in a study of T cell clones after liver transplantation. Using immunoSEQ multiplex PCR, the repertoire was profiled, and TCRdb retains in-frame clones only, with some absent. Seen here are approximately 3,100 clones, 20% to 25% observed once, and the top ten hold 15%. TCRbeta sequences of proliferating CFSE-low MLR cells were labeled alloreactive. These receptors have no identified antigens. Material for sequencing was CD4+ T cells from PBMCs cultured with third-party cells. These receptors came from a human patient who received a liver transplant. These T cells may partly come from the graft donor.

This clone was observed a handful of times. J is TRBJ2-7 and V is TRBV11-2, with TRBD1 identical over 8 bases. Trimming cost V 0 bases and J 3 bases; bases outside gene matches: 10. The CDR3 loop spans 17 amino acids. The germline V gene has CDR1 SGHAT and CDR2 FQNNGV. The chain's CDR3 is CASSLDRRRGQIYEQYF. CDR3 nucleotides: TGTGCCAGCAGCTTAGATCGTCGCAGGGGGCAAATCTACGAGCAGTACTTC. Complete variable domain (other parts from reference TRBV11-2 and TRBJ2-7): EAGVAQSPRYKIIEKRQSVAFWCNPISGHATLYWYQQILGQGPKLLIQFQNNGVVDDSQLPKDRFSAERLKGVDSTLKIQPAKLEDSAVYLCASSLDRRRGQIYEQYFGPGTRLTVT.

Relative to its sample, this clone is medium-sized. The chain links TRBV2 to TRBJ1-5; perhaps TRBD1 as D (6 bases). V lost 9 bases, J lost 0 bases, and 9 bases lay in between. The CDR3 has 13 amino acids. Germline V lookup: CDR1 SNHLY, CDR2 FYNNEI. The CDR3: CASGQFSNQPQHF. The CDR3 nucleotides are TGTGCCAGTGGACAGTTTAGCAATCAGCCCCAGCATTTT.

Sample share makes this clone medium-sized (0.01 to 0.1%). The chain recombines TRBV15 with TRBJ1-5, with D possibly being TRBD1 (5 bases). Trimming took 3 bases from V and 8 from J, leaving 11 bases between them. The CDR3 sequence is 13 residues long. CDR1 and CDR2 (germline): LNHNV, YYDKDF (reference sequence). For the CDR3, the DNA is TGTGCCACCAGCAGTCGGGGCTCCGAGCCCCAGCATTTT. Residues: CATSSRGSEPQHF.

In this sample, this clone turned up a few times. The chain employs TRBV7-2 and TRBJ1-4; D is undetermined. This CDR3 is built from 15 residues. V was clipped by 3 bases and J by 5 bases, with 13 bases between them. The germline gives CDR1 SGHTA, CDR2 FQGNSA. The CDR3 coding sequence is TGTGCCAGCAGCTTGAGACCAGAATCAAATGAAAAACTGTTTTTT. Protein: CASSLRPESNEKLFF.

By proportion, this clone is medium-sized (0.01 to 0.1%). The gene calls are TRBV7-9 and TRBJ1-3, with no clear D. Trimming removed 2 bases at V and 1 base at J, with 6 bases between. Germline loops: CDR1 SEHNR, CDR2 FQNEAQ (reference sequence). CDR3 length: 14 amino acids. This CDR3 is CASSLRESGNTIYF. DNA for the CDR3: TGTGCCAGCAGCTTAAGGGAGTCTGGAAACACCATATATTTT. The whole variable domain, filled in from reference TRBV7-9 and TRBJ1-3, reads DTGVSQNPRHKITKRGQNVTFRCDPISEHNRLYWYRQTLGQGPEFLTYFQNEAQLEKSRLLSDRFSAERPKGSFSTLEIQRTEQGDSAMYLCASSLRESGNTIYFGEGSWLTVV.

The chain employs TRBV29-1 and TRBJ1-6, with D possibly being TRBD1 (5 bases). The CDR3 runs 12 residues. CDR1 is SQVTM, CDR2 ANQGSEA, per germline. Trimming took 0 bases from V and 11 from J, leaving 8 bases between them. CDR3 bases: TGCAGCGTTGAAGATGGGGCCCCACCCCTCCACTTT. This sequence encodes CSVEDGAPPLHF.

This clone rates as medium-sized (0.01 to 0.1%). The chain is built from TRBV18 and TRBJ2-7, with D perhaps TRBD1 or TRBD2 (5 bases each). Germline CDR1 KGHSH, CDR2 LQKENI. CDR3 length: 14 amino acids. Trimming shortened V by 1 base and J by 6 bases, and 13 bases separated the two germline ends. The CDR3 coding sequence is TGTGCCAGCTCACCACACCGGTCAGGGAGCGAGCAGTACTTC. It is translated as CASSPHRSGSEQYF.

This chain joins TRBV11-3 and TRBJ2-2; D is unclear. CDR1 is SGHNT, CDR2 YENEEA, per germline. This CDR3 has 13 residues. The V and J ends lost 1 base and 5 bases respectively, with 5 bases between them. CDR3 coding DNA: TGTGCCAGCAGCTTAGCGAGGACCGGGGAGCTGTTTTTT. It codes for CASSLARTGELFF. The full variable domain, completed using reference TRBV11-3 and TRBJ2-2, is EAGVVQSPRYKIIEKKQPVAFWCNPISGHNTLYWYLQNLGQGPELLIRYENEEAVDDSQLPKDRFSAERLKGVDSTLKIQPAELGDSAVYLCASSLARTGELFFGEGSRLTVL.

The chain uses TRBV27 and TRBJ2-3; D remains unclear. The CDR3 runs 16 residues. Germline CDR1 reads MNHEY; CDR2 reads SMNVEV (reference sequence). V lost 9 bases, J lost 3 bases, and 22 bases lay in between. DNA for the CDR3: TGTGCCAGTCCCCCCCCCGGCTCCCTAGTAACAGATACGCAGTATTTT. Translation gives CASPPPGSLVTDTQYF.

Points on this clone: A junction boundary mismatches the germline segment, possibly from a read error. This chain links TRBV20-1 with TRBJ1-4, with D hard to call. The germline CDR1 and CDR2 sequences are DFQATT and SNEGSKA (reference sequence). The length of the CDR3 is 8 residues. The CDR3 here is CSARMGIF. The CDR3 region has the DNA TGCAGTGCCCGGATGGGGATTTTT.

The chain uses TRBV4-1 and TRBJ2-2; D is unresolved. Trimming left V 4 bases short and J 6 bases short, with 12 bases between. Germline assignment: CDR1 MGHRA and CDR2 YSYEKL. The CDR3 loop spans 14 amino acids. This CDR3 reads CASSPRSGPGELFF. DNA of the CDR3: TGCGCCAGCAGCCCCCGTTCAGGTCCCGGGGAGCTGTTTTTT.

This clone is medium-sized in the sample. The chain combines TRBV5-4 with TRBJ1-4; tentative D call: TRBD1 (5 bases). In germline, CDR1 is SGHNT, CDR2 YYREEE (reference sequence). V was clipped by 4 bases and J by 7 bases, with 20 bases between them. There are 16 residues in the CDR3. CDR3 nucleotides: TGTGCCAGCAGCCCGACCCCCGACAGAGCTCGTGAAAAACTGTTTTTT. Translated: CASSPTPDRAREKLFF.

By sample fraction, this clone is medium-sized (0.01 to 0.1%). An end of the junction differs from the germline gene, which may be a read error. The chain joins TRBV7-8 to TRBJ1-1; no clear D. The CDR3 is made up of 14 amino acids. Germline-derived CDR1 and CDR2 are SGHVS and FQNEAQ. In nucleotides, the CDR3 is TGTGCCAGCAGTTTAGGATCAGTGAACACTGAAGCTTTCTTT. As protein: CASSLGSVNTEAFF.

Concerning this clone: A far bigger clonotype differs at one base, so this is likely a read error. The same CDR3 also results from other DNA sequences found in this sample. The V gene is TRBV5-1, the J gene TRBJ1-3; D gene unclear. The CDR3 is made up of 14 amino acids. Trimming took 0 bases from V and 3 from J, leaving 7 bases between them. Germline values: CDR1 SGHRS, CDR2 YFSETQ. The CDR3 nucleotides read TGCGCCAGCAGCTTGGGAGGGTTTGGAAACACCATATATTTT. Protein sequence: CASSLGGFGNTIYF.

A few counts support this clone. The chain is built from TRBV11-2 and TRBJ2-5; 8 bases align to TRBD1. V lost 5 bases, J lost 5 bases, and 19 bases stayed unmatched. From germline, CDR1 is SGHAT and CDR2 FQNNGV. This CDR3 spans 18 amino acids. For the CDR3, the DNA is TGTGCCAGCAGCCTGTACCGCCCCGGGACAGGTCGATGGGAGACCCAGTACTTC. Translation gives CASSLYRPGTGRWETQYF.

The chain links TRBV7-1 to TRBJ2-1, with unresolved D. TRBV7-1 is an open reading frame, and its role is uncertain. Trimming removed 5 bases from V and 8 bases from J, with 7 bases in between. CDR3 size: 11 residues. The CDR3 sequence is CASSPLDEQFF. The DNA for the CDR3 is TGTGCCAGCAGCCCTCTCGATGAGCAGTTCTTC.

The rearrangement links TRBV5-1 to TRBJ1-6, with D possibly TRBD1 on 6 matching bases. Between the trimmed V and J ends, which lost 0 bases and 10 bases, there was a span of 14 bases. Germline loops: CDR1 SGHRS, CDR2 YFSETQ. CDR3 size: 15 residues. CDR3 sequence (DNA): TGCGCCAGCAGCTTGGGAGGGGGGGTCGAGTCACCCCTCCACTTT. Translated, it gives CASSLGGGVESPLHF.

This chain connects TRBV19 to TRBJ1-1; 10 bases are shared with TRBD1. CDR3 length: 15 amino acids. CDR1 LNHDA and CDR2 SQIVND come from the germline V gene (reference sequence). With V trimmed by 5 bases and J by 6 bases, 9 bases remained unmatched. The CDR3 sequence: CASSEPGQGRAEAFF. DNA of the CDR3: TGTGCCAGTAGTGAACCGGGACAGGGGCGTGCTGAAGCTTTCTTT.

The gene calls are TRBV29-1 and TRBJ2-2, with 7 positions matching TRBD1. Germline V lookup: CDR1 SQVTM, CDR2 ANQGSEA. Trimming at V came to 7 bases and at J to 2 bases, leaving 4 bases not matched to a gene. The CDR3 has 13 amino acids. The CDR3: CSAGTANTGELFF. The CDR3 DNA follows: TGCAGCGCAGGGACAGCCAACACCGGGGAGCTGTTTTTT.

This clone was counted only a few times. This chain joins TRBV7-9 and TRBJ2-5; 9 bases match TRBD2. CDR1 and CDR2 from the germline V gene are SEHNR and FQNEAQ (reference sequence). V lost 5 bases to trimming and J lost 5 bases; unmatched junction nucleotides: 18. The CDR3 sequence is 18 residues long. The CDR3 nucleotides read TGTGCCAGCAGCCCCCAATCCCCGGGACTAGCTGGATTTGAGACCCAGTACTTC. It is translated as CASSPQSPGLAGFETQYF.

The chain joins TRBV18 to TRBJ2-3, with 9 bases aligning to TRBD2. Trimming removed 4 bases from V and 5 bases from J; junction bases left unmatched: 13. This CDR3 spans 17 amino acids. CDR1 KGHSH and CDR2 LQKENI come from the germline V gene. CDR3 coding DNA: TGTGCCAGCTCACTAGGCTTCGCTAGCGGGGTGAGAGATACGCAGTATTTT. Translation: CASSLGFASGVRDTQYF.

The chain links TRBV7-4 to TRBJ2-7; 7 nucleotides align to TRBD1. Looked up from germline, CDR1 is SGHVT and CDR2 is SQSDAQ. The CDR3 is made up of 15 amino acids. The trim removed 5 bases at V and 0 bases at J, leaving 7 bases unmatched. Here the CDR3 reads CASSPGQVFSYEQYF. In nucleotides, the CDR3 is TGTGCCAGCAGCCCCGGACAGGTTTTCTCCTACGAGCAGTACTTC.

This clone ranks as medium-sized (0.01 to 0.1%). The junction differs from germline at one of its ends, possibly a read error. The V and J genes are TRBV29-1 and TRBJ1-1, with TRBD1 identical over 7 bases. The CDR3 is 16 amino acids. Germline V gene data show CDR1 as SQVTM and CDR2 as ANQGSEA. CDR3 in DNA: TGCAGCGTTGAAGTCAGGGGAATACAGGGGAACTCTGAAGCTTTCTTT. Residues: CSVEVRGIQGNSEAFF.

About this clone itself: A read error may be the cause here, since a much bigger clone is one base away. J is TRBJ1-2 and V is TRBV29-1; D gene uncertain. The CDR3 contains 14 residues. Germline V gene data show CDR1 as SQVTM and CDR2 as ANQGSEA. The chain's CDR3 is CSGEEFQANYGYTF. Written as DNA, the CDR3 is TGCAGCGGTGAAGAGTTCCAGGCTAACTATGGCTACACCTTC.

The J gene is TRBJ1-4, the V gene TRBV9; no clear D. The length of the CDR3 is 18 residues. V lost 4 bases and J 5 bases, leaving 24 bases between the germline ends. Germline-derived CDR1 and CDR2 are SGDLS and YYNGEE. Here the CDR3 DNA reads TGTGCCAGCAGCCCGACAATCCCGGGATCCTTCGAGAATGAAAAACTGTTTTTT. This sequence encodes CASSPTIPGSFENEKLFF.

The chain recombines TRBV5-5 with TRBJ2-7; no clear D gene. Trimming removed 4 bases from V and 0 bases from J, with 14 bases in between. The CDR3 runs 15 residues. CDR1 is SGHKS and CDR2 is YYEKEE in the germline V gene (reference sequence). The CDR3 DNA follows: TGTGCCAGCAGCCCGGGTGGCGTATACTCCTACGAGCAGTACTTC. Translated: CASSPGGVYSYEQYF.

This clone is labeled medium-sized. The chain combines TRBV29-1 with TRBJ1-3; TRBD1 agrees at 7 bases. With V trimmed by 5 bases and J by 3 bases, 7 bases remained unmatched. This CDR3 region has 14 residues. CDR1 SQVTM and CDR2 ANQGSEA come from the germline V gene. CDR3 loop: CSVMGQTVGNTIYF. The CDR3, as DNA: TGCAGCGTTATGGGACAGACGGTTGGAAACACCATATATTTT. The entire variable domain, with the rest obtained from reference TRBV29-1 and TRBJ1-3, is as follows: SAVISQKPSRDICQRGTSLTIQCQVDSQVTMMFWYRQQPGQSLTLIATANQGSEATYESGFVIDKFPISRPNLTFSTLTVSNMSPEDSSIYLCSVMGQTVGNTIYFGEGSWLTVV.

Only a few counts were recorded for this clone. V usage is TRBV6-9 and J usage is TRBJ2-4; D could derive from TRBD1 or TRBD2 (5 bases each). There are 11 residues in the CDR3. Germline-derived CDR1 and CDR2 are MNHGY and SVAAGI. V lost 3 bases to trimming and J lost 12 bases, with 9 bases between them. The CDR3 sequence: CASSYGTRQYF. The DNA for the CDR3 is TGTGCCAGCAGTTACGGGACCCGTCAGTACTTC.

In this sample, this clone turned up a few times. This chain joins TRBV7-2 and TRBJ2-3, with 11 bases that match TRBD1. The CDR3 runs to 15 residues. In germline, CDR1 is SGHTA, CDR2 FQGNSA. The V gene end was trimmed by 5 bases and the J gene end by 5 bases; junction bases not matched to a gene: 6. DNA for the CDR3: TGTGCCAGCAGCACCGGGACAGGGGGGGGAGATACGCAGTATTTT. It translates to CASSTGTGGGDTQYF.

This clone showed up just a few times. CDR3 loop: CASSLAYPSGPSYEQYF. Written as DNA, the CDR3 is TGCGCCAGCAGCTTGGCCTATCCTAGCGGGCCTTCCTACGAGCAGTACTTC. The genes are TRBV5-1 and TRBJ2-7; 8 bases line up with TRBD2. The CDR3 loop spans 17 amino acids. The trim removed 0 bases at V and 1 base at J, leaving 9 bases unmatched. CDR1 is SGHRS, CDR2 YFSETQ, per germline.